The 32 T cell receptor beta chains given below trace back to one sample, sequenced in a study of Graves' ophthalmopathy and Graves' hyperthyroidism (dated by TCRdb to the late 2010s). The sequencer listed for this sample is Illumina HiSeq 2000. TCR beta CDR3 regions were amplified from RNA transcripts for repertoire sequencing. HTBI primers and the Qiagen OneStep RT-PCR kit were used in a first-round RT-PCR, which was followed by a second-round multiplex PCR, size selection and purification. The raw public reads went through TCRdb reprocessing: fastp at Q25, MiXCR clone calling, in-frame beta chains kept. Each CDR3 protein appears once, grouped with its most common genes and DNA. This sample is represented by 200,000 to 250,000 distinct CDR3 sequences; around 28% of them were singletons. The top ten constitute about 8.2% of the sample. The specimen was peripheral blood. The receptor source for this set is a man in his forties or fifties with Graves' ophthalmopathy. Donor details come from another sample of the same person, matched by shared clones.

The sample holds many counts of this clonotype. This rearrangement joins TRBV12-3 or TRBV12-4 to TRBJ2-2; 7 bases are a match to TRBD2. This CDR3 comprises 16 residues. V lost 3 bases to trimming and J lost 1 base; unmatched junction nucleotides: 5. CDR3 loop: CASSLQGGWNTGELFF. CDR3 bases: TGTGCCAGCAGTTTGCAGGGAGGGTGGAACACCGGGGAGCTGTTTTTT.

This clonotype was seen many times. V gene TRBV10-3 combines with J gene TRBJ1-1, with unresolved D. The CDR3 has 11 residues. The V gene lost 10 bases and the J gene lost 3 bases, with 9 bases spanning the gap. Germline lookup yields CDR1 ENHRY and CDR2 SYGVKD. The CDR3 here is CATRQDTEAFF. The CDR3 nucleotides read TGTGCCACTAGACAAGACACTGAAGCTTTCTTT.

This clonotype was seen at least ten times. This chain joins TRBV12-3 or TRBV12-4 and TRBJ2-5; 8 nucleotides agree with TRBD2. V was pared by 4 bases and J by 5 bases, with 15 bases of the junction left unmatched. This CDR3 comprises 17 residues. CDR3 sequence (DNA): TGTGCCAGCAGTTCTGGGAAACTGACGGGAGGGTGGGAGACCCAGTACTTC. As protein: CASSSGKLTGGWETQYF.

This clonotype was counted many times. The chain carries TRBV6-2 or TRBV6-3 and TRBJ2-5, with D perhaps TRBD1 or TRBD2 (5 bases each). The ends were cut back, 4 bases at V and 2 bases at J, with 17 bases in the middle. Germline CDR1 and CDR2: MNHEY and SVGEGT. The CDR3 is 16 amino acids. Here the CDR3 DNA reads TGTGCCAGCAGTTTTAAATTCCGGGACCCACAAGAGACCCAGTACTTC. Encoded protein: CASSFKFRDPQETQYF.

This clonotype was counted ten times or more. This chain links TRBV28 with TRBJ1-2; 12 bases map to TRBD1. The CDR3 has 17 amino acids. CDR1 MDHEN and CDR2 SYDVKM come from the germline V gene. With 6 bases clipped from V and 5 bases from J, the junction kept 13 bases outside the gene matches. This CDR3 is CASSPSGQGAGLYGYTF. CDR3 nucleotide sequence: TGTGCCAGCAGCCCTTCGGGACAGGGGGCCGGATTGTATGGCTACACCTTC.

This clonotype showed up many times. The chain joins TRBV28 to TRBJ1-5; D unclear. Deletions cut 3 bases from V and 4 bases from J, with 10 bases between. The CDR3 loop spans 14 amino acids. CDR1 and CDR2 (germline): MDHEN, SYDVKM. CDR3 loop: CASSLVSLNQPQHF. CDR3 DNA sequence: TGTGCCAGCAGTTTGGTAAGCTTGAATCAGCCCCAGCATTTT.

CDR3 nucleotides: TGCAGCGTGGGGACAGGTCTCAATCAGCCCCAGCATTTT. Residues: CSVGTGLNQPQHF. J is TRBJ1-5 and V is TRBV29-1; 8 bases align to TRBD1. The CDR3 covers 13 residues. Trimming at V came to 6 bases and at J to 3 bases, leaving 4 bases not matched to a gene. Germline V gene data show CDR1 as SQVTM and CDR2 as ANQGSEA. The complete variable domain, with remaining parts taken from reference TRBV29-1 and TRBJ1-5, reads SAVISQKPSRDICQRGTSLTIQCQVDSQVTMMFWYRQQPGQSLTLIATANQGSEATYESGFVIDKFPISRPNLTFSTLTVSNMSPEDSSIYLCSVGTGLNQPQHFGDGTRLSIL.

The genes are TRBV10-3 and TRBJ2-7; 9 nucleotides match TRBD2. CDR1 is ENHRY, CDR2 SYGVKD, per germline. CDR3 length: 16 residues. V lost 11 bases and J lost 3; bases outside the gene matches: 17. CDR3 sequence reads: CAGPELAGHPDYEQYF. CDR3 DNA: TGTGCCGGACCGGAACTAGCGGGCCACCCAGACTACGAGCAGTACTTC.

This clonotype came up many times. The chain employs TRBV6-1 and TRBJ2-7; 8 positions agree with TRBD2. Germline V CDR1 and CDR2: MNHNS, SASEGT. Trimming took 6 bases from V and 2 from J; bases not matched to a gene: 12. This CDR3 comprises 16 residues. The CDR3 coding sequence is TGTGCCAGCAGAAACGGGGGGTCCGGGAGGGCCTACGAGCAGTACTTC. Protein sequence: CASRNGGSGRAYEQYF.

The sample holds many counts of this clonotype. V is TRBV7-9 and J is TRBJ1-1, with unresolved D. Trimming pared 4 bases from V and 1 base from J, leaving 16 bases between. The CDR3 length is 16 residues. Germline loops: CDR1 SEHNR, CDR2 FQNEAQ (reference sequence). The CDR3 DNA reads as TGTGCCAGCAGCTCCCCTTACTTAGACCCGAACACTGAAGCTTTCTTT. Protein: CASSSPYLDPNTEAFF.

This chain links TRBV6-2 or TRBV6-3 with TRBJ1-1; 7 bases match TRBD1. The CDR3 sequence is 14 residues long. CDR1 MNHEY and CDR2 SVGEGT come from the germline V gene. V shed 10 bases and J 7 bases; nucleotides not matched to a gene: 15. The CDR3 is CATLPRDSFLEAFF. The DNA for the CDR3 is TGTGCCACCTTACCGCGGGACAGTTTCCTTGAAGCTTTCTTT.

This clonotype was counted ten times or more. The rearrangement links TRBV4-1 to TRBJ2-5; 7 bases line up with TRBD1. Losses at the gene ends were 2 bases for V and 5 bases for J; bases not matched to a gene: 8. This CDR3 comprises 15 residues. Per the germline V gene, CDR1 is MGHRA and CDR2 is YSYEKL. For the CDR3, the DNA is TGCGCCAGCAGCCAACGCGAGGGGGCGCGTGAGACCCAGTACTTC. Its translation: CASSQREGARETQYF.

The rearrangement uses TRBV28 and TRBJ2-7; TRBD2 matches 8 bases. Germline CDR1 MDHEN, CDR2 SYDVKM. This CDR3 is 14 amino acids long. V gave up 11 bases and J gave up 4 bases; unmatched junction bases: 13. CDR3 nucleotide sequence: TGTGCCTGTTCTACCCGGGAGGGGCTTTACGAGCAGTACTTC. Translating gives CACSTREGLYEQYF.

This clonotype was seen at least ten times. The chain has TRBV25-1 and TRBJ1-1, with 10 nucleotides matching TRBD1. The CDR3 is 17 amino acids. Germline V gives CDR1 MGHDK, CDR2 SYGVNS. V gave up 4 bases and J gave up 4 bases; unmatched junction bases: 12. Written as DNA, the CDR3 is TGTGCCAGCAGTGCCGGGGACAGGGGCTTGCGGGGCACTGAAGCTTTCTTT. Protein product: CASSAGDRGLRGTEAFF.

This clonotype was recorded only once. This chain links TRBV5-1 with TRBJ1-5, with no clear D. Germline values: CDR1 SGHRS, CDR2 YFSETQ. With 2 bases removed from V and 5 bases from J, the gap between germline ends came to 8 bases. The CDR3 consists of 13 residues. The CDR3, as DNA: TGCGCCAGCAGCTTAGCGGCTGATCAGCCCCAGCATTTT. It encodes CASSLAADQPQHF.

This clonotype was recorded many times. The rearrangement links TRBV7-2 to TRBJ2-2; possibly TRBD2 for D (5 bases). Germline V CDR1 and CDR2: SGHTA, FQGNSA. CDR3 length equals 14 residues. With 6 bases removed from V and 0 bases from J, the gap between germline ends came to 8 bases. CDR3 nucleotide sequence: TGTGCCAGCAGGGAGGCCCCGAACACCGGGGAGCTGTTTTTT. Its translation is CASREAPNTGELFF.

This clonotype showed up many times. V gene TRBV28 combines with J gene TRBJ2-2; perhaps TRBD2 as D (6 bases). V lost 2 bases to trimming and J lost 4 bases, with 14 bases between them. The CDR3 contains 16 residues. Germline V gene lookup returns CDR1 MDHEN and CDR2 SYDVKM. The chain's CDR3 is CASSLIPGAGTGELFF. The CDR3, as DNA: TGTGCCAGCAGTTTAATTCCGGGAGCGGGCACCGGGGAGCTGTTTTTT.

This clonotype was found many times. CDR3 sequence: CASRNLGQGANYGYTF. CDR3 in DNA: TGTGCCAGCAGAAATCTGGGACAGGGGGCGAACTATGGCTACACCTTC. This chain uses TRBV12-3 or TRBV12-4 with TRBJ1-2, with TRBD1 matching over 12 bases. After removal of 6 bases from V and 2 bases from J, the junction contained 7 bases not matched to a gene. The CDR3 contains 16 residues.

The J gene is TRBJ1-1, the V gene TRBV12-3 or TRBV12-4, with D hard to call. V lost 2 bases and J lost 8, with 9 bases in between. This CDR3 has 12 residues. CDR3 sequence (DNA): TGTGCCAGCAGTTTACCTCCTTGGGAAGCTTTCTTT. It translates to CASSLPPWEAFF.

V and J are TRBV19 and TRBJ2-4, with TRBD2 as a possible D gene (5 bases). With 6 bases removed from V and 3 bases from J, the gap between germline ends came to 12 bases. CDR1 is LNHDA, CDR2 SQIVND, per germline (reference sequence). This CDR3 has 14 amino acids. The CDR3, as DNA: TGTGCCAGTAGCTCCGGGGTTGTCAAAAACATTCAGTACTTC. Protein sequence: CASSSGVVKNIQYF.

In DNA, the CDR3 is TGTGCCACCAGCAGAGTCCAGGCACCCCCAGGGACCCAGTACTTC. Its protein product is CATSRVQAPPGTQYF. The chain uses TRBV15 and TRBJ2-5; D is uncertain. Germline CDR1 and CDR2: LNHNV and YYDKDF (reference sequence). V dropped 1 base and J dropped 7 bases, with 16 bases sitting between them. The CDR3 contains 15 residues.

The V gene is TRBV28, the J gene TRBJ2-7; D tentatively fits TRBD1 or TRBD2 (5 bases each). This CDR3 is built from 15 residues. CDR1 is MDHEN, CDR2 SYDVKM, per germline. Deletions cut 6 bases from V and 7 bases from J, with 22 bases between. CDR3 sequence: CASSPPARGAEEQYF. The DNA for the CDR3 is TGTGCCAGCAGCCCCCCGGCTAGAGGGGCAGAAGAGCAGTACTTC.

This clonotype was counted at least ten times. The chain uses TRBV19 and TRBJ1-1; D unresolved. This CDR3 has 14 residues. Trimming took off 4 bases at V and 4 bases at J, with 13 bases between the two ends. CDR1 LNHDA and CDR2 SQIVND come from the germline V gene (reference sequence). The CDR3 sequence: CASSTPDQRTEAFF. Here the CDR3 DNA reads TGTGCCAGTAGTACTCCGGACCAACGCACTGAAGCTTTCTTT. The whole variable domain, remainder taken from reference TRBV19 and TRBJ1-1, is DGGITQSPKYLFRKEGQNVTLSCEQNLNHDAMYWYRQDPGQGLRLIYYSQIVNDFQKGDIAEGYSVSREKKESFPLTVTSAQKNPTAFYLCASSTPDQRTEAFFGQGTRLTVV.

In regard to this clonotype: This may stem from a read error, because a much larger clone lies one nucleotide away. The V call is TRBV12-3 or TRBV12-4, the J call TRBJ2-5, with D perhaps given as TRBD1 or TRBD2 (5 bases each). There are 13 residues in the CDR3. The CDR3 is CASRRGNQKTQYF. In DNA form, the CDR3 reads TGTGCCAGCAGACGGGGCAACCAAAAGACCCAGTACTTC.

This clonotype was observed many times. This chain's CDR3 is CASSLVGRGLMNTEAFF. The CDR3 DNA follows: TGCGCCAGCAGCTTGGTTGGGAGAGGGCTGATGAACACTGAAGCTTTCTTT. The chain joins TRBV5-1 to TRBJ1-1; D gene ambiguous. From germline, CDR1 is SGHRS and CDR2 YFSETQ. Between the trimmed V and J ends, which lost 0 bases and 0 bases, there was a span of 15 bases. The CDR3 length is 17 residues.

This chain joins TRBV24-1 and TRBJ2-5, with unresolved D. Trimming removed 6 bases at V and 3 bases at J, with 10 bases between. CDR3 size: 13 residues. In germline, CDR1 is KGHDR, CDR2 SFDVKD. The CDR3 loop reads CATSTWTEETQYF. CDR3 in DNA: TGTGCCACCAGTACGTGGACGGAAGAGACCCAGTACTTC.

This clonotype was detected many times. This chain connects TRBV7-2 to TRBJ2-5, with 8 bases fitting TRBD1. The germline V gene has CDR1 SGHTA and CDR2 FQGNSA. Losses at the gene ends were 0 bases for V and 2 bases for J; bases not matched to a gene: 8. The CDR3 has 17 amino acids. CDR3 amino acids: CASSLARTGSGQETQYF. For the CDR3, the DNA is TGTGCCAGCAGCTTAGCCAGGACAGGGTCGGGGCAAGAGACCCAGTACTTC.

This clonotype was observed at least ten times. The chain recombines TRBV30 with TRBJ1-1; TRBD1 is a possible D gene (5 bases). The CDR3 extends over 13 amino acids. The V end lost 4 bases, the J end lost 1 base, and 10 bases lay between the germline ends. CDR1 and CDR2 (germline): GTSNPN, SVGIG (reference sequence). The CDR3 nucleotides read TGTGCCTGGATAGGGGCAGCGAACACTGAAGCTTTCTTT. Translated: CAWIGAANTEAFF.

Ten or more counts support this clonotype. This chain connects TRBV28 to TRBJ2-5, with TRBD2 matching over 10 bases. CDR3 length: 15 amino acids. Trimming took 8 bases from V and 4 from J; bases not matched to a gene: 10. In germline, CDR1 is MDHEN, CDR2 SYDVKM. CDR3 amino acids: CASSPPGLARETQYF. The DNA of the CDR3 is TGTGCCAGCTCACCTCCGGGACTAGCGAGAGAGACCCAGTACTTC.

Many counts were recorded for this clonotype. This chain uses TRBV6-1 with TRBJ2-5, with D possibly being TRBD2 (5 bases). Between the trimmed V and J ends, which lost 6 bases and 0 bases, there was a span of 11 bases. CDR3 length: 14 residues. The germline gives CDR1 MNHNS, CDR2 SASEGT. The CDR3 region is CASSRGPNQETQYF. CDR3 DNA sequence: TGTGCCAGCAGCCGCGGGCCCAACCAAGAGACCCAGTACTTC.

This clonotype was picked up many times. Here the CDR3 reads CSALPQGETQYF. DNA for the CDR3: TGCAGTGCTTTGCCACAGGGAGAGACCCAGTACTTC. The chain joins TRBV20-1 to TRBJ2-5; D is possibly TRBD1 (6 bases). This CDR3 has 12 residues. Germline V gene data show CDR1 as DFQATT and CDR2 as SNEGSKA (reference sequence). With 5 bases removed from V and 4 bases from J, the gap between germline ends came to 11 bases.

This clonotype was seen many times. The chain recombines TRBV6-5 with TRBJ2-1; D unresolved. V lost 0 bases to trimming and J lost 2 bases, with 5 bases between them. CDR3 length equals 14 residues. The germline V gene has CDR1 MNHEY and CDR2 SVGAGI. As DNA, the CDR3 is TGTGCCAGCAGTTACTCGGGCCCCTACAATGAGCAGTTCTTC. It yields the protein CASSYSGPYNEQFF.